This TCR beta chain was recovered during a study of identifying expanded T cells in peripheral blood. Germline CDR1 is SGHVS and CDR2 is FNYEAQ. Trimming removed 3 bases at V and 2 bases at J, with 10 bases between. CDR3 length: 15 residues. The method was immunoSEQ multiplex PCR; TCRdb's version includes in-frame clones alone and lacks a portion of them. Among approximately 100,000 clones listed, around nine tenths were seen once. The V and J genes are TRBV7-6 and TRBJ2-2, with D possibly being TRBD1 or TRBD2 (6 bases each). Sequenced input: blood. The sequence came from a person aged 18-70 years in good health. For the CDR3, the DNA is TGTGCCAGCAGCTTGATGGGGGGCAACACCGGGGAGCTGTTTTTT. Its protein product is CASSLMGGNTGELFF.